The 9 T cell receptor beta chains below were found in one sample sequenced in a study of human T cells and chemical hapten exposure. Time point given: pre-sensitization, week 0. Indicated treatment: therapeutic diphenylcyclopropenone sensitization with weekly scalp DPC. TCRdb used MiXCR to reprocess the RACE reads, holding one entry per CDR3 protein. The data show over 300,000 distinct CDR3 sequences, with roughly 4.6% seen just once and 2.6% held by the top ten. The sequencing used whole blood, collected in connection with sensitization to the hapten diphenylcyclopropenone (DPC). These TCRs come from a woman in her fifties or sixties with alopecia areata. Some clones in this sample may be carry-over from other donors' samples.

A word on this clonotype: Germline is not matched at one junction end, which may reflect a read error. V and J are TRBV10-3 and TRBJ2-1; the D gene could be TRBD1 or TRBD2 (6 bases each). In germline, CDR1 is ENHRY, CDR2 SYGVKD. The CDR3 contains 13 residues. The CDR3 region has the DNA TGTGCCACGGGGGCAGAAAGCTACAAAGAGCAGTTCTTC. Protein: CATGAESYKEQFF.

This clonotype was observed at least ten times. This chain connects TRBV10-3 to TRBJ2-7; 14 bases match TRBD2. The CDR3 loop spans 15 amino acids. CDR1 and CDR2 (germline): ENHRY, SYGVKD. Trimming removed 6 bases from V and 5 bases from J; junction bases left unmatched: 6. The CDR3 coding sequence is TGTGCCATCAGGACCGGGACTAGCGGGAGTCACGAGCAGTACTTC. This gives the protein CAIRTGTSGSHEQYF.

The CDR3 loop is CASSSQGGYDTEAFF. The DNA for the CDR3 is TGTGCCAGCAGCTCCCAGGGGGGTTACGACACTGAAGCTTTCTTT. The chain links TRBV9 to TRBJ1-1, with 7 bases that match TRBD1. Looked up from germline, CDR1 is SGDLS and CDR2 is YYNGEE. The CDR3 is made up of 15 amino acids. V was clipped by 4 bases and J by 3 bases; unmatched bases: 9.

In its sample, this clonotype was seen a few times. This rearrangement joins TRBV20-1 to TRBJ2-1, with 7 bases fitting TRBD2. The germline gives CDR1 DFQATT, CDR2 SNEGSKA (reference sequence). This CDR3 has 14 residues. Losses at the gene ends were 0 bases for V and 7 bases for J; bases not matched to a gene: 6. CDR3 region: CSARDRAGRNEQFF. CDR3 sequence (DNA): TGCAGTGCTAGAGATAGAGCGGGAAGGAATGAGCAGTTCTTC.

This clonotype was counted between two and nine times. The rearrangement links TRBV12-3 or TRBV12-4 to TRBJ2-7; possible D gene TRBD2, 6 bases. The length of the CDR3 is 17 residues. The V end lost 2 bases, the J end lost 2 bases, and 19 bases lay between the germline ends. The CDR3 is CASSLLAWGESTYEQYF. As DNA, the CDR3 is TGTGCCAGCAGTTTATTGGCATGGGGGGAGAGTACCTACGAGCAGTACTTC.

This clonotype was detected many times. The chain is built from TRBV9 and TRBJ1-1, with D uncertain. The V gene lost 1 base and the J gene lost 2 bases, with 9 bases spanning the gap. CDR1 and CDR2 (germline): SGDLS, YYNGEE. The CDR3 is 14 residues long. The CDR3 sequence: CASSVYPVNTEAFF. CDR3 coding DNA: TGTGCCAGCAGCGTATACCCTGTAAACACTGAAGCTTTCTTT.

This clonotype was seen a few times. CDR3 loop: CSHIAGPSYEQYF. The CDR3 nucleotides read TGCAGTCATATAGCGGGCCCATCCTACGAGCAGTACTTC. This sequence joins TRBV20-1 and TRBJ2-7; 7 positions match TRBD2. CDR1 DFQATT and CDR2 SNEGSKA come from the germline V gene (reference sequence). J gave up 1 base and V 8 bases, and 8 bases lay outside the gene matches. The CDR3 has 13 residues.

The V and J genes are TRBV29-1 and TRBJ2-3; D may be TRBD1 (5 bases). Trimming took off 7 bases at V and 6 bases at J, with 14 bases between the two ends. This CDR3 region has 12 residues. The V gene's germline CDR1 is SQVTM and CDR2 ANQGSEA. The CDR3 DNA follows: TGCAGCGGGACAACAGCCTCCGATACGCAGTATTTT. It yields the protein CSGTTASDTQYF.

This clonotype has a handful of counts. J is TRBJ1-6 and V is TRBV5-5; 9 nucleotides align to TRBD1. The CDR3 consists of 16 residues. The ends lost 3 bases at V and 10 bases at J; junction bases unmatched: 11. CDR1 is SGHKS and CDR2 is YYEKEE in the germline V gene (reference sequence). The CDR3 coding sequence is TGTGCCAGCAGCTCCGGGACAGGGACAGAGCGCTCACCCCTCCACTTT. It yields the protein CASSSGTGTERSPLHF.